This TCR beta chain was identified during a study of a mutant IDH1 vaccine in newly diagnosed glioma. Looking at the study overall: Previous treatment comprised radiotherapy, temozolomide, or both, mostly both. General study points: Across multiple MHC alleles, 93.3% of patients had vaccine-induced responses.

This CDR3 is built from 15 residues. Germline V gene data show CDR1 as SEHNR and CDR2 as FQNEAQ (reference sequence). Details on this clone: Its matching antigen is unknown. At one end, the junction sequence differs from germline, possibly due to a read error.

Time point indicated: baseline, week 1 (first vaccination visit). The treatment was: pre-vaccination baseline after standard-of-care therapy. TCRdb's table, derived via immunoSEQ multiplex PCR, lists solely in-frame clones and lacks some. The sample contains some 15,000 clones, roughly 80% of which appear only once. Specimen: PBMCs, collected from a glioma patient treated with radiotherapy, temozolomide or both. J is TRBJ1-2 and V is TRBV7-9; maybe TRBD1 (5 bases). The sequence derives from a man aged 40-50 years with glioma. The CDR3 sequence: CASRLAPGLLDGYTF. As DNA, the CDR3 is TGTGCCAGCAGGTTAGCCCCGGGGCTTTTGGATGGCTACACCTTC.